This T cell receptor beta chain emerged from a study of blood T cell repertoires in COVID-19. Background on the study: Material from acute and convalescent COVID-19 was sourced from the United States, Italy and Spain. T cells, B-cell-depleted T cells, or PBMCs provided the cDNA or gDNA that served as material.

The CDR3 length is 15 residues. The V gene's germline CDR1 is LNHNV and CDR2 YYDKDF (reference sequence). V gave up 5 bases and J gave up 0 bases, with 12 bases separating them. In the source study's methods: Amplified reference gene primers provided the basis for estimating nucleated cell counts. Clones were read by immunoSEQ multiplex PCR, and TCRdb kept only the in-frame ones, dropping some. That table supplies the V and J calls and clone size; D and trimming were determined from the DNA. The sample shows more than 200,000 clones, around four fifths of them seen only once. Sequences were obtained from peripheral blood. This chain joins TRBV15 and TRBJ2-3; D gene unclear. This TCR came from a woman aged 50 to 65 with acute or convalescent COVID-19. The CDR3 nucleotides are TGTGCCACCAGCCCCTCGCGGTATAGCACAGATACGCAGTATTTT. The encoded protein is CATSPSRYSTDTQYF. Drawing the rest from reference TRBV15 and TRBJ2-3, the complete variable domain is DAMVIQNPRYQVTQFGKPVTLSCSQTLNHNVMYWYQQKSSQAPKLLFHYYDKDFNNEADTPDNFQSRRPNTSFCFLDIRSPGLGDTAMYLCATSPSRYSTDTQYFGPGTRLTVL.